The 32 T cell receptor beta chains below come from one sample, sequenced in a study of human T cells and chemical hapten exposure. TCRdb called the RACE reads again in MiXCR, with one record for every CDR3 protein. Of 25,000 to 30,000 distinct CDR3 sequences listed, around a tenth were seen once; the top ten hold roughly 7.1%. The time point was: patch test 2, 6 weeks after DPC sensitization. Treatment specified: therapeutic diphenylcyclopropenone sensitization with weekly scalp DPC. The sequencing used whole blood, collected in connection with sensitization to the hapten diphenylcyclopropenone (DPC). The receptors were sampled from a man aged 25-40 years with alopecia areata. Some clones in this sample may be carry-over from other donors' samples.

In this sample, this clonotype turned up many times. This rearrangement joins TRBV10-3 to TRBJ2-5; D remains unclear. The CDR3 is made up of 13 amino acids. Germline V gene data show CDR1 as ENHRY and CDR2 as SYGVKD. V was cut by 3 bases and J by 6 bases, with 11 bases left in between. CDR3 sequence (DNA): TGTGCCATCAGTGACCGGACCAGGCAGACCCAGTACTTC. Translated: CAISDRTRQTQYF.

At least ten counts were recorded for this clonotype. The J gene is TRBJ2-4, the V gene TRBV12-3 or TRBV12-4; 7 nucleotides line up with TRBD1. V lost 5 bases and J lost 5; bases outside the gene matches: 9. The CDR3 is 15 amino acids. CDR3 sequence: CASSHTTGTENIQYF. The DNA of the CDR3 is TGTGCCAGCAGTCATACGACAGGGACGGAAAACATTCAGTACTTC.

This clonotype was seen at least ten times. The chain links TRBV6-5 to TRBJ2-5, with D unclear. Trimming removed 5 bases at V and 2 bases at J, with 12 bases between. The CDR3 has 14 residues. Germline CDR1 is MNHEY and CDR2 is SVGAGI. CDR3 loop: CASSIAGEQETQYF. CDR3 in DNA: TGTGCCAGCAGTATTGCTGGGGAACAAGAGACCCAGTACTTC.

This clonotype was counted between two and nine times. The genes are TRBV4-3 and TRBJ2-3; 10 bases are a match to TRBD2. The junction had 6 bases not matched to a gene; V was cut back by 4 bases and J by 5 bases. The CDR3 loop spans 15 amino acids. The germline V gene has CDR1 LGHNA and CDR2 YSLEER. CDR3 loop: CASSLLAGVGDTQYF. In nucleotides, the CDR3 is TGCGCCAGCAGCCTCCTAGCGGGGGTAGGAGATACGCAGTATTTT.

V gene TRBV7-3 combines with J gene TRBJ1-2; weak D call: TRBD1 (5 bases). Trimming shortened V by 2 bases and J by 4 bases, and 8 bases separated the two germline ends. Germline lookup yields CDR1 SGHTA and CDR2 FQGTGA. The CDR3 is 13 residues long. The CDR3 here is CASSLQGGYGYTF. CDR3 bases: TGTGCCAGCAGCTTACAGGGTGGCTATGGCTACACCTTC.

This clonotype was detected a few times. This chain links TRBV4-3 with TRBJ1-4; TRBD1 is a possible D gene (6 bases). Trimming took 0 bases from V and 8 from J, leaving 16 bases between them. The CDR3 sequence is 16 residues long. The V gene's germline CDR1 is LGHNA and CDR2 YSLEER. CDR3 protein: CASSQDKDSPAEKLFF. In DNA form, the CDR3 reads TGCGCCAGCAGCCAAGATAAGGACAGCCCTGCGGAAAAACTGTTTTTT.

In its sample, this clonotype was seen many times. The chain has TRBV4-2 and TRBJ2-7; 9 bases map to TRBD1. The CDR3 consists of 15 residues. Germline-derived CDR1 and CDR2 are LGHNA and YNFKEQ. Trimming removed 4 bases from V and 5 bases from J; junction bases left unmatched: 9. The DNA of the CDR3 is TGTGCCAGCAGCCGAACCGGGACAGGGACCGACGAGCAGTACTTC. It yields the protein CASSRTGTGTDEQYF.

This clonotype was counted between two and nine times. The V call is TRBV29-1, the J call TRBJ2-5, with 11 positions matching TRBD2. V was clipped by 6 bases and J by 6 bases; unmatched bases: 9. This CDR3 has 14 residues. In germline, CDR1 is SQVTM, CDR2 ANQGSEA. CDR3 residues: CSVVTSGKGQTQYF. The CDR3 nucleotides read TGCAGCGTCGTGACTAGCGGGAAGGGACAGACCCAGTACTTC.

This clonotype came up many times. The chain is built from TRBV6-2 or TRBV6-3 and TRBJ1-1, with 7 bases lining up with TRBD1. Germline V gives CDR1 MNHEY, CDR2 SVGEGT. This CDR3 is 16 amino acids long. V dropped 2 bases and J dropped 0; count of bases not matched to a gene: 6. CDR3 bases: TGTGCCAGCAGTTACCCAAACAGGGGCGTGAACACTGAAGCTTTCTTT. It translates to CASSYPNRGVNTEAFF.

CDR3 loop: CASRQNTEAFF. In DNA, the CDR3 is TGTGCCAGCCGGCAGAACACTGAAGCTTTCTTT. The chain combines TRBV6-5 with TRBJ1-1; D not certain. The V end was cut by 8 bases, the J end by 1 base, with 5 bases between. CDR3 length equals 11 residues. Germline V lookup: CDR1 MNHEY, CDR2 SVGAGI.

A few counts support this clonotype. This chain uses TRBV12-3 or TRBV12-4 with TRBJ1-5, with TRBD1 matching over 8 bases. The V gene end was trimmed by 2 bases and the J gene end by 6 bases; junction bases not matched to a gene: 6. The CDR3 is 15 amino acids. CDR3 sequence: CASSLSDRVGQPQHF. CDR3 bases: TGTGCCAGCAGTTTATCGGACAGGGTGGGTCAGCCCCAGCATTTT.

This chain connects TRBV29-1 to TRBJ1-1; D is uncertain. The CDR3 runs to 15 residues. V was trimmed by 7 bases and J by 1 base, leaving 19 bases between them. Germline CDR1 SQVTM, CDR2 ANQGSEA. Written as DNA, the CDR3 is TGCAGCGCCACGGACCAATTAGGAACGAACACTGAAGCTTTCTTT. Its translation: CSATDQLGTNTEAFF.

The rearrangement joins TRBV29-1 to TRBJ1-2, with D hard to call. V dropped 7 bases and J dropped 8 bases, with 14 bases sitting between them. The CDR3 has 11 amino acids. CDR1 and CDR2 (germline): SQVTM, ANQGSEA. CDR3 loop: CSGKTDGGYTF. CDR3 DNA: TGCAGCGGAAAAACCGATGGAGGCTACACCTTC.

This clonotype has at least ten counts. V gene TRBV6-2 or TRBV6-3 combines with J gene TRBJ2-1; TRBD2 matches at 10 bases. The CDR3 sequence is 15 residues long. CDR1 MNHEY and CDR2 SVGEGT come from the germline V gene. V lost 2 bases to trimming and J lost 9 bases; unmatched junction nucleotides: 7. CDR3 in amino acids: CASSYGLAGVGEQFF. The CDR3 DNA reads TGTGCCAGCAGTTACGGGCTAGCGGGGGTCGGTGAGCAGTTCTTC.

There are many counts of this clonotype. The chain couples TRBV18 to TRBJ1-5; D gene ambiguous. Germline assignment: CDR1 KGHSH and CDR2 LQKENI. CDR3 size: 15 residues. V was cut by 2 bases and J by 4 bases, with 12 bases left in between. The CDR3 sequence is CASSPMQELNQPQHF. The CDR3 nucleotides read TGTGCCAGCTCACCAATGCAGGAGTTAAATCAGCCCCAGCATTTT.

This clonotype was seen at least ten times. The chain links TRBV19 to TRBJ1-5, with D possibly matching TRBD1 (5 bases). V was shortened by 3 bases and J by 1 base, with 13 bases between the two germline ends. Germline V lookup: CDR1 LNHDA, CDR2 SQIVND (reference sequence). The CDR3 length is 16 residues. Here the CDR3 reads CASSIWGVESNQPQHF. CDR3 in DNA: TGTGCCAGTAGTATTTGGGGGGTAGAAAGCAATCAGCCCCAGCATTTT.

There are many counts of this clonotype. The V call is TRBV12-3 or TRBV12-4, the J call TRBJ1-6; 7 bases are a match to TRBD1. V was pared by 6 bases and J by 7 bases, with 9 bases of the junction left unmatched. This CDR3 contains 15 residues. The CDR3 region is CASSPLGDSNSPLHF. CDR3 nucleotide sequence: TGTGCCAGCAGCCCTCTGGGGGACAGCAATTCACCCCTCCACTTT.

This clonotype appeared many times. This chain joins TRBV9 and TRBJ1-2; 8 nucleotides align to TRBD1. Unmatched junction bases numbered 5, after V lost 4 bases and J lost 0 bases. Germline V lookup: CDR1 SGDLS, CDR2 YYNGEE. This CDR3 spans 15 amino acids. The CDR3 bases are TGTGCCAGCAGCCCTCAGGGGGCTACTAACTATGGCTACACCTTC. Translating it yields CASSPQGATNYGYTF.

This clonotype came up many times. CDR3 sequence (DNA): TGTGCCAGCGGGGAGGGGAGGATAAGCAATCAGCCCCAGCATTTT. Its protein product is CASGEGRISNQPQHF. V usage is TRBV6-6 and J usage is TRBJ1-5; D perhaps matches TRBD1 (5 bases). The CDR3 length is 15 residues. Trimming took off 8 bases at V and 1 base at J, with 15 bases between the two ends. The germline V gene encodes CDR1 MNHNY and CDR2 SVGAGI (reference sequence).

The rearrangement links TRBV7-9 to TRBJ1-1; 9 bases are a match to TRBD1. The junction had 4 bases not matched to a gene; V was cut back by 2 bases and J by 3 bases. CDR1 and CDR2 from the germline V gene are SEHNR and FQNEAQ (reference sequence). The CDR3 covers 15 residues. CDR3 in DNA: TGTGCCAGCAGCTTACAAGGACAGGGGTACACTGAAGCTTTCTTT. This gives the protein CASSLQGQGYTEAFF.

This clonotype was seen ten or more times. The chain uses TRBV18 and TRBJ1-4; D not resolved. V was pared by 3 bases and J by 7 bases, with 15 bases between. There are 15 residues in the CDR3. From germline, CDR1 is KGHSH and CDR2 LQKENI. The CDR3 DNA reads as TGTGCCAGCTCACCCCGGCTAGGTAGAGGTGAAAAACTGTTTTTT. It yields the protein CASSPRLGRGEKLFF.

This clonotype was recorded many times. The chain combines TRBV12-3 or TRBV12-4 with TRBJ2-2; TRBD2 is a possible D gene (7 bases). Trimming stripped 10 bases from V and 1 base from J, with 16 bases between. The CDR3 runs to 15 residues. CDR3 sequence reads: CATLGGGKNTGELFF. CDR3 coding DNA: TGTGCCACCCTGGGAGGGGGAAAGAACACCGGGGAGCTGTTTTTT.

This clonotype was observed a handful of times. This chain links TRBV5-1 with TRBJ1-6; 9 bases match TRBD1. The CDR3 length is 19 residues. The trim removed 4 bases at V and 8 bases at J, leaving 19 bases unmatched. Germline CDR1 SGHRS, CDR2 YFSETQ. The CDR3 coding sequence is TGCGCCAGCAGCCCTTCCGGGACAGGGCCGATTCCCCGGGATTCACCCCTCCACTTT. Translated: CASSPSGTGPIPRDSPLHF.

This clonotype was seen repeatedly, ten times or more. V gene TRBV6-2 or TRBV6-3 combines with J gene TRBJ2-3; no firm D call. This CDR3 comprises 12 residues. CDR1 MNHEY and CDR2 SVGEGT come from the germline V gene. V was shortened by 5 bases and J by 2 bases, with 5 bases between the two germline ends. CDR3 in amino acids: CASSKDTDTQYF. The DNA for the CDR3 is TGTGCCAGCAGTAAAGACACAGATACGCAGTATTTT.

J is TRBJ2-3 and V is TRBV12-3 or TRBV12-4; 9 bases align to TRBD2. The CDR3 extends over 16 amino acids. Germline trimming cut 4 bases from V and 6 bases from J; bases unmatched to any gene: 11. The CDR3 region is CASSSPRRGGADTQYF. The CDR3 DNA sequence: TGTGCCAGCAGTTCCCCCCGGCGGGGGGGCGCCGATACGCAGTATTTT.

A few counts support this clonotype. The chain employs TRBV30 and TRBJ1-3; D might be TRBD1 (5 bases). Trimming cost V 5 bases and J 4 bases, with 12 bases left between them. CDR3 size: 13 residues. Germline V gene sequence: CDR1 GTSNPN, CDR2 SVGIG (reference sequence). DNA for the CDR3: TGTGCCTGGCGGAGGGGATCCGGAAACACCATATATTTT. The encoded protein is CAWRRGSGNTIYF.

V usage is TRBV5-4 and J usage is TRBJ2-1, with TRBD1 matching 8 bases. Germline trimming cut 2 bases from V and 4 bases from J; bases unmatched to any gene: 8. The germline CDR1 and CDR2 sequences are SGHNT and YYREEE (reference sequence). The CDR3 consists of 16 residues. The CDR3 sequence: CASSFTGGSFYNEQFF. The CDR3, as DNA: TGTGCCAGCAGCTTTACAGGGGGTTCTTTTTACAATGAGCAGTTCTTC.

This clonotype was seen at least ten times. The gene calls are TRBV12-3 or TRBV12-4 and TRBJ1-4; TRBD1 matches 8 bases. V lost 5 bases, J lost 8 bases, and 7 bases stayed unmatched. There are 14 residues in the CDR3. CDR3 in amino acids: CASSPGTGAEKLFF. In DNA, the CDR3 is TGTGCCAGCAGTCCCGGGACAGGCGCAGAAAAACTGTTTTTT.

This clonotype was picked up many times. The rearrangement joins TRBV7-2 to TRBJ2-7, with D perhaps given as TRBD1 or TRBD2 (6 bases each). Trimming cost V 1 base and J 0 bases, with 13 bases left between them. Germline V CDR1 and CDR2: SGHTA, FQGNSA. The CDR3 has 16 amino acids. In DNA form, the CDR3 reads TGTGCCAGCAGCTTAGATTCCGGGGGCAACTCCTACGAGCAGTACTTC. Amino acids: CASSLDSGGNSYEQYF. Looking up the rest from reference TRBV7-2 and TRBJ2-7 gives the full variable domain: GAGVSQSPSNKVTEKGKDVELRCDPISGHTALYWYRQSLGQGLEFLIYFQGNSAPDKSGLPSDRFSAERTGGSVSTLTIQRTQQEDSAVYLCASSLDSGGNSYEQYFGPGTRLTVT.

This chain uses TRBV5-1 with TRBJ2-5, with D tentatively TRBD2 (5 bases). Germline loops: CDR1 SGHRS, CDR2 YFSETQ. The CDR3 spans 13 residues. V lost 5 bases, J lost 5 bases, and 13 bases lay in between. CDR3 sequence reads: CASRYSVRETQYF. As DNA, the CDR3 is TGCGCCAGCAGGTATAGCGTGAGGGAGACCCAGTACTTC.

The chain carries TRBV10-2 and TRBJ2-3; the match to TRBD2 covers 10 bases. V lost 8 bases and J lost 3; bases outside the gene matches: 11. The germline V gene encodes CDR1 WSHSY and CDR2 SAAADI. The CDR3 is 16 amino acids. In DNA, the CDR3 is TGCGCCAGCGCACTACTAGCGGGGATGGGGACAGATACGCAGTATTTT. Translating it yields CASALLAGMGTDTQYF.

At least ten counts were recorded for this clonotype. V and J are TRBV29-1 and TRBJ1-1, with a possible D match to TRBD1 (5 bases). V shed 5 bases and J shed 2 bases, with 12 bases lying between them. Germline CDR1 is SQVTM and CDR2 is ANQGSEA. CDR3 size: 13 residues. The CDR3 sequence is CSVNKGLNTEAFF. In nucleotides, the CDR3 is TGCAGCGTTAATAAGGGGCTTAACACTGAAGCTTTCTTT.